Following are 14 T cell receptor beta chains from one sample sequenced in a study of T cell responses to AZD1222 COVID-19 vaccine. Sequenced by immunoSEQ multiplex PCR; TCRdb stores in-frame clones only, minus some. This sample carries roughly 180,000 clones, approximately 94% of them seen once, and the ten largest clones take about 0.6%. This specimen consisted of peripheral blood, obtained on day 0 of AZD1222 vaccination. The source is an adult in good health.

This sequence joins TRBV6-4 and TRBJ1-6; 8 nucleotides line up with TRBD1. Looked up from germline, CDR1 is MRHNA and CDR2 is SNTAGT. The CDR3 totals 14 residues. V shed 0 bases, J shed 10 bases, and the junction held 2 bases outside the gene matches. The CDR3, as DNA: TGTGCCAGCAGTGACTCACAGGGGGGCTCACCCCTCCACTTT. Translation: CASSDSQGGSPLHF.

The sample holds one count of this clone. This rearrangement joins TRBV11-2 to TRBJ1-4, with 9 bases lining up with TRBD1. The CDR3 runs to 15 residues. Germline V gene lookup returns CDR1 SGHAT and CDR2 FQNNGV. V gave up 1 base and J gave up 8 bases; unmatched junction bases: 5. CDR3 sequence: CASSLGDRDPEKLFF. The CDR3 DNA follows: TGTGCCAGCAGCTTAGGGGACAGGGACCCAGAAAAACTGTTTTTT.

The rearrangement uses TRBV21-1 and TRBJ2-1; TRBD1, the table's D call, lacks a check against the DNA. TRBV21-1 is classified as a pseudogene. The CDR3 covers 15 residues. The CDR3 nucleotides are TGTGCCAGCAGCAAAGTAGGGGACAGACACAATGAGCAGTTCTTC. Translating gives CASSKVGDRHNEQFF.

J is TRBJ2-7 and V is TRBV6-5; a weak D match, TRBD1 (6 bases). This CDR3 has 13 amino acids. Germline V gives CDR1 MNHEY, CDR2 SVGAGI. The V end was cut by 7 bases, the J end by 2 bases, with 12 bases between. For the CDR3, the DNA is TGTGCCAGCACCAGACAGGCCACCTACGAGCAGTACTTC. Translated: CASTRQATYEQYF.

The V call is TRBV6-5, the J call TRBJ2-5; TRBD1 matches 9 bases. Germline lookup yields CDR1 MNHEY and CDR2 SVGAGI. V lost 2 bases, J lost 5 bases, and 6 bases stayed unmatched. This CDR3 is 15 amino acids long. DNA for the CDR3: TGTGCCAGCAGTTACGGGGGACAGGGTTATGAGACCCAGTACTTC. It is translated as CASSYGGQGYETQYF.

The chain carries TRBV12-3 or TRBV12-4 and TRBJ2-1, with unresolved D. Trimming left V 4 bases short and J 7 bases short, with 8 bases between. The CDR3 consists of 12 residues. This CDR3 is CASSSIQNEQFF. The CDR3 region has the DNA TGTGCCAGCAGTTCTATTCAGAATGAGCAGTTCTTC.

V gene TRBV19 combines with J gene TRBJ2-6; D remains ambiguous. This CDR3 contains 14 residues. Trimming took off 8 bases at V and 0 bases at J, with 8 bases between the two ends. Germline CDR1 is LNHDA and CDR2 is SQIVND (reference sequence). This chain's CDR3 is CASLPSSGANVLTF. Here the CDR3 DNA reads TGTGCCAGTCTCCCGAGCTCTGGGGCCAACGTCCTGACTTTC.

V and J are TRBV29-1 and TRBJ2-7; D tentatively fits TRBD1 or TRBD2 (5 bases each). The CDR3 covers 12 residues. The ends were cut back, 8 bases at V and 1 base at J, with 12 bases in the middle. The germline gives CDR1 SQVTM, CDR2 ANQGSEA. CDR3 residues: CSIWDESYEQYF. The CDR3 DNA reads TGCAGCATATGGGACGAGTCCTACGAGCAGTACTTC.

A note on this clone: The same CDR3 is also encoded by other DNA sequences in this sample. The V gene is TRBV28, the J gene TRBJ1-1; D unresolved. The V and J ends lost 5 bases and 5 bases respectively, with 12 bases between them. The length of the CDR3 is 13 residues. Germline CDR1 and CDR2: MDHEN and SYDVKM. The CDR3 DNA reads TGTGCCAGCAGTCCGGGCCCTAGGACTGAAGCTTTCTTT. It specifies CASSPGPRTEAFF.

This chain uses TRBV10-3 with TRBJ1-6; TRBD1 is a possible D gene (6 bases). Germline V CDR1 and CDR2: ENHRY, SYGVKD. Trimming pared 10 bases from V and 6 bases from J, leaving 13 bases between. The CDR3 is 13 residues long. This chain's CDR3 is CATLGQINSPLHF. The CDR3 DNA follows: TGTGCCACCCTAGGACAGATTAATTCACCCCTCCACTTT.

The chain couples TRBV12-3 or TRBV12-4 to TRBJ1-2; D uncertain. The CDR3 sequence is 13 residues long. The V and J ends lost 5 bases and 4 bases respectively, with 11 bases between them. Written as DNA, the CDR3 is TGTGCCAGCAGTCTGACTGGATCCTATGGCTACACCTTC. This translates into CASSLTGSYGYTF.

The genes are TRBV5-1 and TRBJ1-6; no definite D call. The V gene's germline CDR1 is SGHRS and CDR2 YFSETQ. The CDR3 covers 13 residues. Trimming pared 0 bases from V and 7 bases from J, leaving 5 bases between. The CDR3 loop is CASSLAENSPLHF. In DNA form, the CDR3 reads TGCGCCAGCAGCTTGGCCGAGAATTCACCCCTCCACTTT.

This chain joins TRBV7-8 and TRBJ1-3; 9 bases align to TRBD1. The V and J ends lost 6 bases and 4 bases, in that order; junction bases with no gene match: 4. Germline V gene data show CDR1 as SGHVS and CDR2 as FQNEAQ. The CDR3 sequence is 14 residues long. CDR3 protein: CASSLGTGGNTIYF. The CDR3 DNA reads as TGTGCCAGCAGTCTAGGGACAGGGGGAAACACCATATATTTT.

CDR3 sequence: CSVEDRRRDGYTF. CDR3 nucleotide sequence: TGCAGCGTTGAAGATCGCAGGCGGGATGGCTACACCTTC. The gene calls are TRBV29-1 and TRBJ1-2; D unresolved. The germline V gene encodes CDR1 SQVTM and CDR2 ANQGSEA. The CDR3 consists of 13 residues. Trimming took off 0 bases at V and 6 bases at J, with 11 bases between the two ends.